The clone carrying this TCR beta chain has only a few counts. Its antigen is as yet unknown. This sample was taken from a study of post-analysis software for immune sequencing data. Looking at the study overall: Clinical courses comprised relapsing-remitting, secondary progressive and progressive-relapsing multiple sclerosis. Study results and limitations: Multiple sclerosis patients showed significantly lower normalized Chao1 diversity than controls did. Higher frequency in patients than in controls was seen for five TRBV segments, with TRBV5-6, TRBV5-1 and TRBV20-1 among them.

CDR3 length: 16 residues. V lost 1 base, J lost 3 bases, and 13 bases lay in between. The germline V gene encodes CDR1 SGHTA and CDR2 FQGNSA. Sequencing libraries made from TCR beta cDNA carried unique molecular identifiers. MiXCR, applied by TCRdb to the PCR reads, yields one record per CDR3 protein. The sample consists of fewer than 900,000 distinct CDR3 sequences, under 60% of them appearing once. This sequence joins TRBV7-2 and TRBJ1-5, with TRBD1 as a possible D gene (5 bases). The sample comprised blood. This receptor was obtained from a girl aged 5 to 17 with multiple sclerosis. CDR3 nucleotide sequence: TGTGCCAGCAGCTTAGGGGCAGGGAGTAACAATCAGCCCCAGCATTTT. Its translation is CASSLGAGSNNQPQHF.